This T cell receptor beta chain derives from a study of blood T cell repertoires in COVID-19. Study context: Donors in the United States, Italy and Spain gave samples during acute or convalescent COVID-19. Sample material is recorded as cDNA or gDNA derived from T cells, B-cell-depleted T cells, or PBMCs.

Original processing notes: For nucleated cells, counts were estimated from reference gene primer amplification. The protocol was immunoSEQ multiplex PCR, while the TCRdb copy is restricted to in-frame clones and leaves out a portion. V and J calls and clone size come straight from that table; D and trimming were deduced from the DNA. The table includes tens of thousands of clones, roughly three quarters detected once. CDR1 is MNHEY, CDR2 SVGAGI, per germline. The CDR3 consists of 15 residues. The junction had 7 bases not matched to a gene; V was cut back by 2 bases and J by 4 bases. Only one count was recorded for this clone.

This sequence was found in a human donor in a cohort sampled during active COVID-19. Sequencing was performed on peripheral blood. V gene TRBV6-5 combines with J gene TRBJ1-2, with 7 bases that match TRBD1. CDR3 sequence reads: CASSYRPGGTYGYTF. The CDR3 nucleotides are TGTGCCAGCAGTTACAGGCCAGGGGGGACCTATGGCTACACCTTC.